This T cell receptor beta chain came from a study of HIV-infected children after antiretroviral therapy interruption. This clonotype was picked up many times. As for treatment: PENTA 11 planned treatment interruption arm or continuous ART arm. Unique molecular identifiers were included in an RNA-based 3' RACE TCR library. From the 3' RACE reads, TCRdb called clonotypes with MiXCR, one entry per CDR3 protein. This sample has tens of thousands of distinct CDR3 sequences; roughly 4% occur once, and the top ten carry approximately 0.7%. Per germline, CDR1 SEHNR and CDR2 FQNEAQ (reference sequence). The CDR3 sequence is 14 residues long. V gave up 3 bases and J gave up 3 bases, with 12 bases separating them.

The sequence was collected from a pool of human donors with HIV. This chain joins TRBV7-9 and TRBJ2-7; D is possibly TRBD1 (6 bases). The sequencing here drew on CD45RA+ CD4+ T cells from PBMCs, pooled from several time points, taken from a donor given antiretroviral therapy, either interrupted or continuous. The subset was: naive CD4+ CD45RA+ CD45RO- T cells. The CDR3 DNA is TGTGCCAGCAGCTTTTCGGACAGAAACTACGAGCAGTACTTC. Translated: CASSFSDRNYEQYF.